This passage covers 32 T cell receptor beta chains from one sample sequenced in a study of T cells in Graves' hyperthyroidism and ophthalmopathy. TCR beta CDR3 regions were amplified from RNA transcripts. HTBI primers were the set used in a first-round RT-PCR of the TCR CDR3. TCRdb reprocessed the multiplex PCR reads with MiXCR, giving one entry per CDR3 protein. The data show fewer than 750,000 distinct CDR3 sequences, approximately 15% seen once. Sequenced input: blood. All receptors derive from a woman in her 50s with Graves' ophthalmopathy.

This clonotype has a single count. The germline gene is not matched at one end of the junction; a read error may be the cause. The J gene is TRBJ1-5, the V gene TRBV7-2; no clear D gene. Looked up from germline, CDR1 is SGHTA and CDR2 is FQGNSA. The CDR3 consists of 12 residues. The chain's CDR3 is CASSRRNQPQPF. The CDR3 coding sequence is TGTGCCAGCAGTCGGAGAAATCAGCCCCAGCCTTTT.

This clonotype was seen only a few times. The chain combines TRBV29-1 with TRBJ1-1; a weak D match, TRBD1 (5 bases). Trimming cost V 4 bases and J 2 bases, with 14 bases left between them. This CDR3 region has 14 residues. Germline assignment: CDR1 SQVTM and CDR2 ANQGSEA. The CDR3 DNA sequence: TGCAGCGTTGTTAGGCGGGGGGTTAACACTGAAGCTTTCTTT. It yields the protein CSVVRRGVNTEAFF.

V and J are TRBV5-8 and TRBJ2-5, with D hard to call. The CDR3 has 15 residues. Germline V gives CDR1 SGHTS, CDR2 YDEGEE. Trimming shortened V by 0 bases and J by 3 bases, and 12 bases separated the two germline ends. The CDR3 region is CASSLDVGMEETQYF. The CDR3 nucleotides read TGTGCCAGCAGCTTGGATGTAGGGATGGAAGAGACCCAGTACTTC.

This clonotype was counted many times. This chain uses TRBV12-3 or TRBV12-4 with TRBJ2-7, with 8 bases identical to TRBD2. The CDR3 has 15 amino acids. J gave up 4 bases and V 3 bases, and 8 bases lay outside the gene matches. CDR3 sequence: CASSLGLGGPYEQYF. In DNA form, the CDR3 reads TGTGCCAGCAGTTTGGGACTAGGGGGACCGTACGAGCAGTACTTC.

This clonotype showed up many times. This sequence joins TRBV5-1 and TRBJ2-1; D tentatively fits TRBD1 or TRBD2 (6 bases each). Trimming stripped 0 bases from V and 5 bases from J, with 18 bases between. Germline CDR1 is SGHRS and CDR2 is YFSETQ. The length of the CDR3 is 17 residues. Written as DNA, the CDR3 is TGCGCCAGCAGCTTGGTACCCACTTTAAGGGGGGACAATGAGCAGTTCTTC. The encoded protein is CASSLVPTLRGDNEQFF.

This clonotype occurred many times. The gene calls are TRBV27 and TRBJ2-1, with 10 bases fitting TRBD2. V dropped 6 bases and J dropped 2; count of bases not matched to a gene: 10. Germline V gene data show CDR1 as MNHEY and CDR2 as SMNVEV (reference sequence). The CDR3 spans 17 residues. For the CDR3, the DNA is TGTGCCAGCAGCACCGCTATGACTAGCGGGCCCTACAATGAGCAGTTCTTC. This codes for CASSTAMTSGPYNEQFF.

This clonotype was seen many times. This sequence joins TRBV7-2 and TRBJ2-3, with a tentative D call TRBD2 (5 bases). CDR3 size: 13 residues. The germline CDR1 and CDR2 sequences are SGHTA and FQGNSA. The germline V and J ends were trimmed by 7 bases and 4 bases, with 12 bases remaining between them. The CDR3 sequence: CASTRAVADTQYF. The DNA of the CDR3 is TGTGCCAGCACGCGGGCGGTCGCAGATACGCAGTATTTT.

The sample holds many counts of this clonotype. The chain links TRBV3-1 to TRBJ1-5, with a weak D call TRBD1 (5 bases). The germline CDR1 and CDR2 sequences are LGHDT and YNNKEL (reference sequence). Trimming removed 0 bases from V and 6 bases from J, with 18 bases in between. The CDR3 runs to 17 residues. CDR3 amino acids: CASSQDRGWGGVQPQHF. CDR3 nucleotide sequence: TGTGCCAGCAGCCAAGATCGGGGTTGGGGAGGGGTTCAGCCCCAGCATTTT.

The gene calls are TRBV20-1 and TRBJ2-7; 8 nucleotides align to TRBD2. This CDR3 has 13 residues. The junction had 4 bases not matched to a gene; V was cut back by 1 base and J by 5 bases. Germline V lookup: CDR1 DFQATT, CDR2 SNEGSKA (reference sequence). DNA for the CDR3: TGCAGTGCTAGAGTCCGGGGGGGGAACGAGCAGTACTTC. The encoded protein is CSARVRGGNEQYF.

Ten or more counts support this clonotype. The chain is built from TRBV29-1 and TRBJ2-7, with 12 bases fitting TRBD2. Germline trimming cut 6 bases from V and 4 bases from J; bases unmatched to any gene: 10. This CDR3 region has 15 residues. Per the germline V gene, CDR1 is SQVTM and CDR2 is ANQGSEA. This CDR3 is CSVSATSGSSYEQYF. CDR3 sequence (DNA): TGCAGCGTGTCGGCGACTAGCGGGAGTTCATACGAGCAGTACTTC.

This clonotype was seen a handful of times. The chain combines TRBV6-2 or TRBV6-3 with TRBJ2-7; D is perhaps TRBD1 or TRBD2 (6 bases each). Trimming stripped 6 bases from V and 2 bases from J, with 14 bases between. The germline CDR1 and CDR2 sequences are MNHEY and SVGEGT. This CDR3 has 14 amino acids. CDR3 in amino acids: CASSLGGLTYEQYF. The CDR3 DNA is TGTGCCAGCAGCTTAGGGGGGCTGACCTACGAGCAGTACTTC.

In this sample, this clonotype turned up a few times. The chain uses TRBV6-4 and TRBJ2-2; weak D call: TRBD1 (5 bases). The CDR3 contains 14 residues. CDR1 and CDR2 from the germline V gene are MRHNA and SNTAGT. Trimming cost V 4 bases and J 6 bases, with 12 bases left between them. DNA of the CDR3: TGTGCCAGCAGTGTAGGGGAATCTGCCGGGGAGCTGTTTTTT. Its protein product is CASSVGESAGELFF.

This clonotype was picked up a small number of times. The V gene is TRBV20-1, the J gene TRBJ1-5; 8 bases fit TRBD1. The V gene end was trimmed by 6 bases and the J gene end by 5 bases; junction bases not matched to a gene: 21. CDR3 length: 18 residues. Germline CDR1 and CDR2: DFQATT and SNEGSKA (reference sequence). The CDR3 sequence: CSAKQGRQGRVVYQPQHF. Written as DNA, the CDR3 is TGCAGTGCCAAACAGGGGCGACAGGGGCGGGTAGTTTATCAGCCCCAGCATTTT.

Regarding this clonotype: A read error may be the cause here, since a much bigger clone is one base away. The missing conserved phenylalanine or tryptophan at the end of this CDR3 makes a read error likely. V gene TRBV5-1 combines with J gene TRBJ2-5, with TRBD2 matching over 8 bases. The germline V gene has CDR1 SGHRS and CDR2 YFSETQ. The CDR3 has 14 amino acids. The V gene end was trimmed by 3 bases and the J gene end by 4 bases; junction bases not matched to a gene: 5. The CDR3 loop is CASSSGTRLETQYS. CDR3 in DNA: TGCGCCAGCAGCTCCGGGACTAGATTAGAGACCCAGTACTCC.

This clonotype has more than one count but fewer than ten. The chain carries TRBV7-9 and TRBJ2-1; tentative D call: TRBD2 (6 bases). CDR1 and CDR2 (germline): SEHNR, FQNEAQ (reference sequence). V was trimmed by 4 bases and J by 5 bases, leaving 27 bases between them. CDR3 length equals 19 residues. CDR3 protein: CASSSPSDGAPYNDNEQFF. CDR3 DNA: TGTGCCAGCAGCTCCCCTAGCGACGGAGCCCCCTACAACGACAATGAGCAGTTCTTC.

This clonotype showed up many times. The chain uses TRBV12-3 or TRBV12-4 and TRBJ2-3; D unclear. V was cut by 6 bases and J by 4 bases, with 11 bases left in between. This CDR3 is 13 amino acids long. CDR3 sequence (DNA): TGTGCCAGCAGCCAGTACTCGCCAGATACGCAGTATTTT. This translates into CASSQYSPDTQYF.

This clonotype was detected only a few times. The chain recombines TRBV5-1 with TRBJ2-3; tentatively, D is TRBD1 or TRBD2 (5 bases each). This CDR3 comprises 16 residues. CDR1 and CDR2 (germline): SGHRS, YFSETQ. Trimming stripped 0 bases from V and 3 bases from J, with 14 bases between. The CDR3 bases are TGCGCCAGCAGCTTGGGAGGGGCGCCGGGTACAGATACGCAGTATTTT. It specifies CASSLGGAPGTDTQYF.

This clonotype was observed at least ten times. The chain joins TRBV28 to TRBJ2-7; the D gene could be TRBD1 or TRBD2 (7 bases each). V lost 7 bases and J lost 7, with 14 bases in between. Germline CDR1 and CDR2: MDHEN and SYDVKM. CDR3 size: 12 residues. CDR3 DNA sequence: TGTGCCAGCACCAGACAGGGAGGGGAGCAGTACTTC. Protein: CASTRQGGEQYF.

This clonotype was counted ten times or more. The genes are TRBV7-8 and TRBJ1-6; D uncertain. There are 16 residues in the CDR3. Germline loops: CDR1 SGHVS, CDR2 FQNEAQ. The V gene lost 1 base and the J gene lost 6 bases, with 13 bases spanning the gap. The CDR3 region is CASSLEQLQTNSPLHF. In DNA, the CDR3 is TGTGCCAGCAGCTTAGAACAGCTCCAAACTAATTCACCCCTCCACTTT. The full variable domain, in which reference TRBV7-8 and TRBJ1-6 provide the parts outside the CDR3, is GAGVSQSPRYKVAKRGQDVALRCDPISGHVSLFWYQQALGQGPEFLTYFQNEAQLDKSGLPSDRFFAERPEGSVSTLKIQRTQQEDSAVYLCASSLEQLQTNSPLHFGNGTRLTVT.

There are many counts of this clonotype. This sequence joins TRBV29-1 and TRBJ1-1, with D maybe TRBD1 (6 bases). The CDR3 totals 14 residues. V was cut by 4 bases and J by 0 bases, with 12 bases left in between. In germline, CDR1 is SQVTM, CDR2 ANQGSEA. The CDR3 spells CSVGHGQLNTEAFF. The CDR3 DNA sequence: TGCAGCGTTGGCCATGGACAGCTGAACACTGAAGCTTTCTTT.

Only a few counts were recorded for this clonotype. One end of the junction fails to match germline, which may point to a read error. The chain combines TRBV14 with TRBJ1-3, with D unresolved. This CDR3 comprises 16 residues. Germline CDR1 reads SGHDN; CDR2 reads FVKESK. The CDR3 is CASSEESGLPGNTIYF. The DNA for the CDR3 is TGTGCCAGCAGCGAAGAGTCGGGTCTACCTGGAAACACCATATATTTT.

This clonotype was counted many times. The chain uses TRBV11-2 and TRBJ2-3; 15 bases fit TRBD2. Germline CDR1 and CDR2: SGHAT and FQNNGV. J was trimmed by 5 bases and V by 1 base; bases with no gene match: 4. The CDR3 covers 17 residues. The CDR3, as DNA: TGTGCCAGCAGCTTAGCCCCGGGACTAGCGGGAGGAGATACGCAGTATTTT. As protein: CASSLAPGLAGGDTQYF.

In this sample, this clonotype turned up many times. CDR3 sequence reads: CASSQGSKGENTEAFF. For the CDR3, the DNA is TGCGCCAGCAGCCAAGGATCTAAAGGGGAGAACACTGAAGCTTTCTTT. The chain couples TRBV4-3 to TRBJ1-1; D perhaps matches TRBD1 (5 bases). CDR1 and CDR2 (germline): LGHNA, YSLEER. V was shortened by 1 base and J by 1 base, with 13 bases between the two germline ends. The length of the CDR3 is 16 residues.

This clonotype appeared many times. This sequence joins TRBV6-2 or TRBV6-3 and TRBJ1-1; D is ambiguous. The CDR3 length is 15 residues. CDR1 is MNHEY, CDR2 SVGEGT, per germline. Trimming shortened V by 0 bases and J by 0 bases, and 8 bases separated the two germline ends. The CDR3 loop reads CASSYSMGVNTEAFF. Here the CDR3 DNA reads TGTGCCAGCAGTTACTCTATGGGAGTGAACACTGAAGCTTTCTTT.

The gene calls are TRBV19 and TRBJ2-7; tentatively, D is TRBD1 (5 bases). The germline V gene encodes CDR1 LNHDA and CDR2 SQIVND (reference sequence). The CDR3 spans 15 residues. V was pared by 2 bases and J by 2 bases, with 13 bases between. Here the CDR3 DNA reads TGTGCCAGTAGTATAACCCAGGGAAGGACCTACGAGCAGTACTTC. Residues: CASSITQGRTYEQYF.

This clonotype was detected ten times or more. This chain joins TRBV7-6 and TRBJ2-1; 13 bases map to TRBD2. The junction had 11 bases not matched to a gene; V was cut back by 5 bases and J by 7 bases. The CDR3 totals 17 residues. Looked up from germline, CDR1 is SGHVS and CDR2 is FNYEAQ. The chain's CDR3 is CASSELAGGPLANEQFF. CDR3 DNA: TGTGCCAGCAGCGAACTAGCGGGAGGGCCCCTAGCAAATGAGCAGTTCTTC. The full variable domain, in which reference TRBV7-6 and TRBJ2-1 provide the parts outside the CDR3, is GAGVSQSPRYKVTKRGQDVALRCDPISGHVSLYWYRQALGQGPEFLTYFNYEAQQDKSGLPNDRFSAERPEGSISTLTIQRTEQRDSAMYRCASSELAGGPLANEQFFGPGTRLTVL.

This clonotype was observed a few times. Written as DNA, the CDR3 is TGTGCCAGTGGATACAGGGGTCTAAATAATCAGCCCCAGCATTTT. Translated, it gives CASGYRGLNNQPQHF. The chain couples TRBV19 to TRBJ1-5; TRBD1 aligns across 7 bases. The ends lost 8 bases at V and 4 bases at J; junction bases unmatched: 11. The CDR3 runs to 15 residues. Germline values: CDR1 LNHDA, CDR2 SQIVND (reference sequence). Filled out from reference TRBV19 and TRBJ1-5, the complete variable domain reads DGGITQSPKYLFRKEGQNVTLSCEQNLNHDAMYWYRQDPGQGLRLIYYSQIVNDFQKGDIAEGYSVSREKKESFPLTVTSAQKNPTAFYLCASGYRGLNNQPQHFGDGTRLSIL.

This clonotype was observed a handful of times. The chain carries TRBV5-1 and TRBJ1-6; D gene unclear. This CDR3 is built from 14 residues. Deletions cut 0 bases from V and 9 bases from J, with 10 bases between. CDR1 is SGHRS and CDR2 is YFSETQ in the germline V gene. In DNA, the CDR3 is TGCGCCAGCAGCTTGGCGGTTACGGGTTCACCCCTCCACTTT. Encoded protein: CASSLAVTGSPLHF.

This clonotype came up many times. This chain links TRBV14 with TRBJ2-3; 9 nucleotides line up with TRBD2. There are 15 residues in the CDR3. Unmatched junction bases numbered 0, after V lost 2 bases and J lost 0 bases. CDR1 SGHDN and CDR2 FVKESK come from the germline V gene. The CDR3 reads CASSQLAGSTDTQYF. CDR3 nucleotide sequence: TGTGCCAGCAGCCAACTAGCGGGAAGCACAGATACGCAGTATTTT.

Ten or more counts support this clonotype. The chain uses TRBV28 and TRBJ2-1; D uncertain. The CDR3 spans 15 residues. Trimming stripped 2 bases from V and 6 bases from J, with 14 bases between. Germline V gene data show CDR1 as MDHEN and CDR2 as SYDVKM. The CDR3 protein is CASSLADRLRNEQFF. DNA for the CDR3: TGTGCCAGCAGTTTAGCAGATCGCCTCCGCAATGAGCAGTTCTTC.

This clonotype was seen at least ten times. V gene TRBV4-2 combines with J gene TRBJ2-2, with D perhaps TRBD1 (6 bases). The CDR3 length is 14 residues. Germline lookup yields CDR1 LGHNA and CDR2 YNFKEQ. V dropped 6 bases and J dropped 4 bases, with 12 bases sitting between them. The CDR3 sequence: CASSGTLLTGELFF. The DNA of the CDR3 is TGTGCCAGCAGTGGGACACTCCTCACCGGGGAGCTGTTTTTT.

This chain joins TRBV7-2 and TRBJ2-2, with 14 positions matching TRBD2. The CDR3 is 18 residues long. J gave up 7 bases and V 0 bases, and 7 bases lay outside the gene matches. Germline CDR1 is SGHTA and CDR2 is FQGNSA. Here the CDR3 DNA reads TGTGCCAGCAGCTTAGCCCCGGGACTAGCGGGAGTGAACGGGGAGCTGTTTTTT. It specifies CASSLAPGLAGVNGELFF.